This passage covers 13 T cell receptor beta chains from one sample sequenced in a study of pediatric ulcerative colitis. Libraries were prepared by immunoSEQ multiplex PCR; TCRdb keeps only in-frame clonotypes and omits some of them. The table has tens of thousands of clones, around 80% seen once. The sample consisted of blood. These receptors all come from a boy aged 5-17 years with moderate ulcerative colitis.

The chain carries TRBV6-4 and TRBJ1-2; D perhaps matches TRBD1 (6 bases). The germline V gene has CDR1 MRHNA and CDR2 SNTAGT. V shed 7 bases and J shed 8 bases, with 14 bases lying between them. The CDR3 contains 12 residues. The CDR3 DNA reads TGTGCCAGCATTGCAGGGGTATGGGGCTACACCTTC. As protein: CASIAGVWGYTF.

This clone was found a few times. The CDR3 protein is CSVLRGNTEAFF. DNA of the CDR3: TGCAGCGTTTTGAGGGGGAACACTGAAGCTTTCTTT. This chain joins TRBV29-1 and TRBJ1-1, with D perhaps TRBD1 (5 bases). The CDR3 sequence is 12 residues long. The germline V and J ends were trimmed by 5 bases and 1 base, with 8 bases remaining between them. CDR1 and CDR2 (germline): SQVTM, ANQGSEA.

The chain combines TRBV28 with TRBJ1-2; perhaps TRBD1 as D (5 bases). Trimming removed 3 bases from V and 6 bases from J, with 8 bases in between. The CDR3 loop spans 12 amino acids. CDR1 is MDHEN, CDR2 SYDVKM, per germline. The CDR3: CASSFTGDGYTF. As DNA, the CDR3 is TGTGCCAGCAGTTTTACAGGAGATGGCTACACCTTC.

The V and J genes are TRBV5-8 and TRBJ2-5; 9 bases are a match to TRBD1. Germline-derived CDR1 and CDR2 are SGHTS and YDEGEE. The junction had 6 bases not matched to a gene; V was cut back by 4 bases and J by 2 bases. The CDR3 sequence is 15 residues long. The CDR3 spells CASSAGTGLQETQYF. DNA of the CDR3: TGTGCCAGCAGCGCCGGGACAGGGCTTCAAGAGACCCAGTACTTC.

J is TRBJ2-7 and V is TRBV9; 8 nucleotides agree with TRBD1. V dropped 5 bases and J dropped 3; count of bases not matched to a gene: 10. This CDR3 spans 15 amino acids. The germline CDR1 and CDR2 sequences are SGDLS and YYNGEE. The CDR3 spells CASSQGQGGYYEQYF. The CDR3 nucleotides read TGTGCCAGCAGTCAAGGACAGGGCGGATACTACGAGCAGTACTTC.

The J gene is TRBJ2-7, the V gene TRBV21-1; the DNA was not used to check the table's D call, TRBD2. TRBV21-1 is classified as a pseudogene. The CDR3 sequence is 15 residues long. In DNA, the CDR3 is TGTGCCAGCAGCCATCCCGGGACTAGCGGGGACGAGCAGTACTTC. This translates into CASSHPGTSGDEQYF.

This chain connects TRBV9 to TRBJ1-2; a weak D match, TRBD1 (5 bases). The CDR3 extends over 12 amino acids. Trimming took 3 bases from V and 12 from J, leaving 15 bases between them. Germline CDR1 reads SGDLS; CDR2 reads YYNGEE. CDR3 in amino acids: CASSAEQGLHTF. The CDR3 DNA is TGTGCCAGCAGCGCGGAGCAGGGCCTCCACACCTTC.

This chain joins TRBV25-1 and TRBJ2-3; 7 bases fit TRBD2. The CDR3 extends over 15 amino acids. From germline, CDR1 is MGHDK and CDR2 SYGVNS. J gave up 5 bases and V 0 bases, and 5 bases lay outside the gene matches. CDR3 loop: CASSEYSGRGDTQYF. CDR3 bases: TGTGCCAGCAGTGAATATTCAGGGAGGGGAGATACGCAGTATTTT.

The rearrangement uses TRBV5-8 and TRBJ1-2; 9 nucleotides agree with TRBD1. The CDR3 is made up of 14 amino acids. Germline values: CDR1 SGHTS, CDR2 YDEGEE. Trimming removed 4 bases from V and 8 bases from J; junction bases left unmatched: 9. Here the CDR3 DNA reads TGTGCCAGCAGCCCCGTAGGGACAGGGTACGGCTACACCTTC. As protein: CASSPVGTGYGYTF.

The chain joins TRBV10-2 to TRBJ1-5; D remains ambiguous. The CDR3 consists of 16 residues. V lost 2 bases and J 1 base, leaving 12 bases between the germline ends. Germline CDR1 is WSHSY and CDR2 is SAAADI. CDR3 nucleotides: TGCGCCAGCAGTGAGGAGCAGACCGTCAGCAATCAGCCCCAGCATTTT. Its protein product is CASSEEQTVSNQPQHF.

The chain recombines TRBV2 with TRBJ1-3; D may be TRBD1 (5 bases). The V gene lost 4 bases and the J gene lost 4 bases, with 11 bases spanning the gap. The CDR3 loop spans 14 amino acids. Germline-derived CDR1 and CDR2 are SNHLY and FYNNEI. CDR3 sequence (DNA): TGTGCCAGCAGTGCCGGGACGGTAGGAAACACCATATATTTT. This codes for CASSAGTVGNTIYF. Full variable domain (remainder filled in from reference TRBV2 and TRBJ1-3): EPEVTQTPSHQVTQMGQEVILRCVPISNHLYFYWYRQILGQKVEFLVSFYNNEISEKSEIFDDQFSVERPDGSNFTLKIRSTKLEDSAMYFCASSAGTVGNTIYFGEGSWLTVV.

CDR3 protein: CASSEFQPQHF. CDR3 nucleotide sequence: TGTGCCAGCAGTGAATTTCAGCCCCAGCATTTT. The chain joins TRBV6-1 to TRBJ1-5, with D unclear. CDR1 and CDR2 (germline): MNHNS, SASEGT. V lost 2 bases and J 6 bases, leaving 2 bases between the germline ends. The CDR3 is 11 residues long.

The V and J genes are TRBV6-5 and TRBJ1-1, with 7 bases lining up with TRBD1. V lost 2 bases, J lost 1 base, and 4 bases stayed unmatched. From germline, CDR1 is MNHEY and CDR2 SVGAGI. CDR3 length: 15 amino acids. The DNA for the CDR3 is TGTGCCAGCAGTTACCGGGACAGTAGGAACACTGAAGCTTTCTTT. Translating it yields CASSYRDSRNTEAFF.